What follows are 31 T cell receptor beta chains derived from one specimen sequenced in a study of T-cell reconstitution after alpha-beta-depleted transplantation in children. During its preparation, the TCRbeta library received unique molecular identifiers. TCRdb reanalysed the PCR reads using MiXCR and keeps one entry per CDR3 protein. Among 170,000 or so distinct CDR3 sequences listed, about 6.4% were seen once. The sequences come from PBMCs from the stem cell graft donor, collected from the stem cell graft. These receptors originate from a human donor who donated a stem cell graft to a child with Wiskott-Aldrich syndrome.

The chain links TRBV20-1 to TRBJ2-6; 11 bases agree with TRBD1. This CDR3 has 16 amino acids. In germline, CDR1 is DFQATT, CDR2 SNEGSKA (reference sequence). V lost 6 bases to trimming and J lost 1 base; unmatched junction nucleotides: 5. CDR3 residues: CSARDRGFSGANVLTF. In nucleotides, the CDR3 is TGCAGTGCCAGGGACAGGGGGTTTTCTGGGGCCAACGTCCTGACTTTC.

This clonotype occurred many times. The chain links TRBV5-5 to TRBJ2-5; D may be TRBD2 (5 bases). The V end was cut by 2 bases, the J end by 4 bases, with 12 bases between. This CDR3 region has 14 residues. From germline, CDR1 is SGHKS and CDR2 YYEKEE (reference sequence). CDR3 coding DNA: TGTGCCAGCAGCTTAGAAGGAGGACGAGAGACCCAGTACTTC. Translation: CASSLEGGRETQYF.

In regard to this clonotype: Just one base apart from a much larger clone, this may be a read error. This CDR3 fails to terminate in the conserved phenylalanine or tryptophan, so it likely reflects a read error. The rearrangement joins TRBV12-3 or TRBV12-4 to TRBJ1-5, with TRBD1 identical over 8 bases. The CDR3 runs 13 residues. Trimming at V came to 5 bases and at J to 4 bases, leaving 1 base not matched to a gene. The CDR3 protein is CASSNRGNQPQHL. The CDR3, as DNA: TGTGCCAGCAGTAACAGGGGGAATCAGCCCCAGCATTTA.

This clonotype was seen many times. The gene calls are TRBV2 and TRBJ1-3; possible D gene TRBD1, 6 bases. The CDR3 has 14 amino acids. CDR1 and CDR2 (germline): SNHLY, FYNNEI. Between the trimmed V and J ends, which lost 6 bases and 2 bases, there was a span of 11 bases. The DNA of the CDR3 is TGTGCCAGCAGAATGGGACAACCTGGAAACACCATATATTTT. Translated: CASRMGQPGNTIYF. The full variable domain, its missing parts supplied by reference TRBV2 and TRBJ1-3, is EPEVTQTPSHQVTQMGQEVILRCVPISNHLYFYWYRQILGQKVEFLVSFYNNEISEKSEIFDDQFSVERPDGSNFTLKIRSTKLEDSAMYFCASRMGQPGNTIYFGEGSWLTVV.

This clonotype was seen only a few times. The chain is built from TRBV30 and TRBJ2-7, with D possibly TRBD2 on 5 matching bases. Deletions cut 3 bases from V and 1 base from J, with 10 bases between. This CDR3 is 13 amino acids long. Looked up from germline, CDR1 is GTSNPN and CDR2 is SVGIG (reference sequence). The CDR3 loop is CAWSLGVSYEQYF. CDR3 DNA: TGTGCCTGGAGCCTCGGGGTGTCCTACGAGCAGTACTTC.

The chain recombines TRBV5-4 with TRBJ2-1; 12 bases line up with TRBD2. The V gene end was trimmed by 4 bases and the J gene end by 0 bases; junction bases not matched to a gene: 8. This CDR3 contains 18 residues. Germline V gene sequence: CDR1 SGHNT, CDR2 YYREEE (reference sequence). This CDR3 is CASSRGLAGTSSYNEQFF. The CDR3 nucleotides read TGTGCCAGCAGCCGGGGACTAGCGGGCACCAGCTCCTACAATGAGCAGTTCTTC.

This clonotype was detected a few times. The chain links TRBV30 to TRBJ2-7; 11 bases agree with TRBD2. Losses at the gene ends were 5 bases for V and 3 bases for J; bases not matched to a gene: 9. Per germline, CDR1 GTSNPN and CDR2 SVGIG (reference sequence). This CDR3 comprises 15 residues. The CDR3 coding sequence is TGTGCCTGGGAGGGGGGACTAGCGGTCCGCTACGAGCAGTACTTC. As protein: CAWEGGLAVRYEQYF.

At least ten counts were recorded for this clonotype. V and J are TRBV27 and TRBJ2-7, with a tentative D call TRBD1 (6 bases). This CDR3 is built from 14 residues. Trimming removed 6 bases from V and 7 bases from J, with 19 bases in between. The germline V gene has CDR1 MNHEY and CDR2 SMNVEV (reference sequence). The CDR3: CASSFDRSRLEQYF. CDR3 nucleotide sequence: TGTGCCAGCAGCTTTGACAGGTCAAGGCTGGAGCAGTACTTC.

This clonotype was counted between two and nine times. The rearrangement links TRBV6-5 to TRBJ2-7; D gene ambiguous. The germline V gene encodes CDR1 MNHEY and CDR2 SVGAGI. The CDR3 extends over 14 amino acids. V lost 2 bases to trimming and J lost 0 bases, with 8 bases between them. CDR3 in DNA: TGTGCCAGCAGTTACGCGGCATCCTCCTACGAGCAGTACTTC. Protein: CASSYAASSYEQYF.

This clonotype showed up just a few times. V gene TRBV7-2 combines with J gene TRBJ2-3; TRBD2 agrees at 9 bases. The CDR3 is made up of 17 amino acids. The V gene's germline CDR1 is SGHTA and CDR2 FQGNSA. J lost 1 base, V lost 5 bases, and 10 bases had no gene match. CDR3 DNA: TGTGCCAGCAGCCCCCCGGGCGGGGGGGCAGGCACAGATACGCAGTATTTT. Encoded protein: CASSPPGGGAGTDTQYF.

This clonotype came up many times. This chain uses TRBV7-9 with TRBJ2-7; D unresolved. CDR1 and CDR2 from the germline V gene are SEHNR and FQNEAQ (reference sequence). The CDR3 length is 13 residues. V was trimmed by 0 bases and J by 4 bases, leaving 7 bases between them. CDR3 protein: CASSLAQGYEQYF. The CDR3, as DNA: TGTGCCAGCAGCTTAGCTCAAGGGTACGAGCAGTACTTC.

This clonotype was seen many times. This chain links TRBV20-1 with TRBJ2-3; D is perhaps TRBD1 or TRBD2 (6 bases each). The CDR3 is 14 amino acids. V lost 1 base to trimming and J lost 3 bases, with 11 bases between them. Germline V gene sequence: CDR1 DFQATT, CDR2 SNEGSKA (reference sequence). CDR3 nucleotides: TGCAGTGCTAGAGTGGAGGGGGGTACAGATACGCAGTATTTT. It yields the protein CSARVEGGTDTQYF.

This clonotype was observed a few times. V usage is TRBV6-2 or TRBV6-3 and J usage is TRBJ1-1, with 7 bases aligning to TRBD1. CDR1 is MNHEY, CDR2 SVGEGT, per germline. The length of the CDR3 is 16 residues. The V and J ends lost 2 bases and 0 bases, in that order; junction bases with no gene match: 6. In DNA, the CDR3 is TGTGCCAGCAGTTACGACCGGGACAGTATGAACACTGAAGCTTTCTTT. Protein sequence: CASSYDRDSMNTEAFF.

There are many counts of this clonotype. The rearrangement joins TRBV27 to TRBJ1-1; D not certain. This CDR3 comprises 13 residues. The V gene's germline CDR1 is MNHEY and CDR2 SMNVEV (reference sequence). V lost 3 bases to trimming and J lost 5 bases, with 10 bases between them. The CDR3 coding sequence is TGTGCCAGCAGTTTCGAGAAAAGGACTGAAGCTTTCTTT. Its protein product is CASSFEKRTEAFF.

A remark on this clonotype: A much larger clone lies a single base off, so this may be a read error. The chain carries TRBV5-1 and TRBJ2-1; 9 bases match TRBD1. Germline V gene sequence: CDR1 SGHRS, CDR2 YFSETQ. The CDR3 spans 13 residues. The chain's CDR3 is CATSTGGVHEQIF. The CDR3 DNA reads TGCGCCACCTCGACAGGGGGGGTACATGAGCAGATCTTC.

This clonotype was observed many times. The gene calls are TRBV6-5 and TRBJ2-7; D is unclear. This CDR3 contains 17 residues. Germline CDR1 is MNHEY and CDR2 is SVGAGI. Trimming stripped 0 bases from V and 3 bases from J, with 18 bases between. CDR3 sequence reads: CASSYSNGRSLNYEQYF. The CDR3 DNA sequence: TGTGCCAGCAGTTACTCGAATGGCCGGTCCCTGAACTACGAGCAGTACTTC.

This chain joins TRBV5-1 and TRBJ1-2; D uncertain. The CDR3 totals 15 residues. CDR1 and CDR2 (germline): SGHRS, YFSETQ. The V and J ends lost 1 base and 7 bases respectively, with 17 bases between them. The DNA of the CDR3 is TGCGCCAGCAGCTTGTCTGACACAAGCATGGCTGGCTACACCTTC. Residues: CASSLSDTSMAGYTF.

V gene TRBV18 combines with J gene TRBJ2-7; tentatively, D is TRBD1 or TRBD2 (5 bases each). This CDR3 has 15 amino acids. The V end lost 1 base, the J end lost 5 bases, and 15 bases lay between the germline ends. Germline lookup yields CDR1 KGHSH and CDR2 LQKENI. This CDR3 reads CASSPQGQGAHEQYF. Written as DNA, the CDR3 is TGTGCCAGCTCACCACAGGGGCAGGGAGCCCACGAGCAGTACTTC.

The sample holds many counts of this clonotype. CDR3 region: CSANDYPQLTQYF. The CDR3 nucleotides read TGCAGCGCTAACGATTACCCCCAGTTGACCCAGTACTTC. The V call is TRBV29-1, the J call TRBJ2-5; D remains ambiguous. Trimming removed 7 bases at V and 7 bases at J, with 19 bases between. This CDR3 is built from 13 residues. Germline CDR1 SQVTM, CDR2 ANQGSEA.

This clonotype was detected ten times or more. The rearrangement uses TRBV4-3 and TRBJ2-3, with D hard to call. CDR1 and CDR2 from the germline V gene are LGHNA and YSLEER. V lost 0 bases, J lost 6 bases, and 10 bases lay in between. The CDR3 consists of 14 residues. The CDR3 spells CASSQDWDPDTQYF. The CDR3, as DNA: TGCGCCAGCAGCCAAGATTGGGATCCGGATACGCAGTATTTT.

This clonotype was detected ten times or more. V usage is TRBV20-1 and J usage is TRBJ2-7; no clear D gene. CDR3 length equals 11 residues. CDR1 is DFQATT, CDR2 SNEGSKA, per germline (reference sequence). The germline V and J ends were trimmed by 4 bases and 6 bases, with 10 bases remaining between them. CDR3 sequence: CSAKTLGEQYF. As DNA, the CDR3 is TGCAGTGCTAAAACGCTAGGCGAGCAGTACTTC.

This clonotype was detected ten times or more. The chain couples TRBV7-8 to TRBJ1-1; no definite D call. Germline-derived CDR1 and CDR2 are SGHVS and FQNEAQ. Trimming took off 3 bases at V and 1 base at J, with 6 bases between the two ends. The CDR3 length is 13 residues. The CDR3 bases are TGTGCCAGCAGCTTTAAACCGAACACTGAAGCTTTCTTT. Its protein is CASSFKPNTEAFF.

This clonotype was recorded many times. DNA of the CDR3: TGTGCCAGCAGCCCACAGTCCCAAGAGACCCAGTACTTC. Encoded protein: CASSPQSQETQYF. The V and J genes are TRBV7-6 and TRBJ2-5; D uncertain. Trimming cost V 5 bases and J 1 base, with 8 bases left between them. The V gene's germline CDR1 is SGHVS and CDR2 FNYEAQ. The CDR3 loop spans 13 amino acids.

This clonotype was counted at least ten times. The gene calls are TRBV2 and TRBJ1-1; D gene uncertain. Germline assignment: CDR1 SNHLY and CDR2 FYNNEI. V lost 6 bases, J lost 5 bases, and 13 bases lay in between. This CDR3 comprises 13 residues. CDR3 sequence reads: CASRVVMRTEAFF. Written as DNA, the CDR3 is TGTGCCAGCAGAGTAGTGATGAGGACTGAAGCTTTCTTT.

Many counts were recorded for this clonotype. The rearrangement uses TRBV5-1 and TRBJ2-1, with 9 bases identical to TRBD2. The CDR3 runs to 16 residues. Trimming at V came to 5 bases and at J to 1 base, leaving 7 bases not matched to a gene. Per the germline V gene, CDR1 is SGHRS and CDR2 is YFSETQ. The DNA for the CDR3 is TGCGCCAGCAGTTTGATAGCGGGAGTTTCCTACAATGAGCAGTTCTTC. This sequence encodes CASSLIAGVSYNEQFF.

There are many counts of this clonotype. V gene TRBV12-3 or TRBV12-4 combines with J gene TRBJ2-3; 9 bases map to TRBD2. The CDR3 loop spans 14 amino acids. Trimming at V came to 5 bases and at J to 3 bases, leaving 3 bases not matched to a gene. The CDR3 DNA reads as TGTGCCAGCAGTGAGGGACTAGCAACAGATACGCAGTATTTT. This sequence encodes CASSEGLATDTQYF.

This clonotype has a handful of counts. The chain couples TRBV7-2 to TRBJ1-5; no clear D gene. V was cut by 1 base and J by 5 bases, with 6 bases left in between. Germline V gene lookup returns CDR1 SGHTA and CDR2 FQGNSA. This CDR3 is 13 amino acids long. The CDR3 DNA reads TGTGCCAGCAGCTTAGAATGGGATCAGCCCCAGCATTTT. As protein: CASSLEWDQPQHF.

This clonotype was detected ten times or more. The V and J genes are TRBV4-2 and TRBJ2-3; 9 bases are shared with TRBD1. This CDR3 contains 15 residues. Germline trimming cut 4 bases from V and 1 base from J; bases unmatched to any gene: 3. Germline assignment: CDR1 LGHNA and CDR2 YNFKEQ. The CDR3 bases are TGTGCCAGCAGCCCACGGACAGGGGGCACAGATACGCAGTATTTT. Its protein is CASSPRTGGTDTQYF.

This clonotype was seen at least ten times. The chain employs TRBV7-9 and TRBJ2-1, with TRBD2 matching over 10 bases. Germline V gene lookup returns CDR1 SEHNR and CDR2 FQNEAQ (reference sequence). CDR3 length equals 16 residues. Germline trimming cut 4 bases from V and 5 bases from J; bases unmatched to any gene: 8. The CDR3 nucleotides are TGTGCCAGCAGCTCACAGAGCGGGAGGGCCCACAATGAGCAGTTCTTC. Translated: CASSSQSGRAHNEQFF. Combining the CDR3 with reference TRBV7-9 and TRBJ2-1 gives the whole variable domain DTGVSQNPRHKITKRGQNVTFRCDPISEHNRLYWYRQTLGQGPEFLTYFQNEAQLEKSRLLSDRFSAERPKGSFSTLEIQRTEQGDSAMYLCASSSQSGRAHNEQFFGPGTRLTVL.

Many counts were recorded for this clonotype. The chain is built from TRBV10-3 and TRBJ2-7, with TRBD1 as a possible D gene (5 bases). This CDR3 is 17 amino acids long. Per the germline V gene, CDR1 is ENHRY and CDR2 is SYGVKD. Trimming removed 4 bases from V and 0 bases from J, with 19 bases in between. The CDR3 nucleotides read TGTGCCATCAGTGGGGGTCATGGAGACAGTGACTCCTACGAGCAGTACTTC. Its translation is CAISGGHGDSDSYEQYF.

This rearrangement joins TRBV5-1 to TRBJ2-7; D remains ambiguous. V was pared by 2 bases and J by 5 bases, with 14 bases between. The V gene's germline CDR1 is SGHRS and CDR2 YFSETQ. CDR3 size: 14 residues. CDR3 nucleotide sequence: TGCGCCAGCAGCTTTGGATCGTCTACTAACGAGCAGTACTTC. Its translation: CASSFGSSTNEQYF.